The 25 T cell receptor beta chains given below trace back to one sample, sequenced in a study of TIL therapy for anti-PD-1-resistant metastatic lung cancer. The immunoSEQ assay was v3. Using immunoSEQ multiplex PCR, the repertoire was profiled, and TCRdb retains in-frame clones only, with some absent. Altogether 36,000 or so clones are present, 70% to 75% being singletons, with the ten largest covering 4.5% to 6%. Time point here: pre-treatment sample, taken before nivolumab and TIL therapy. The sample here was blood, taken at baseline. These receptors were taken from a person aged 25-80 years with non-small cell lung cancer.

This sequence joins TRBV29-1 and TRBJ2-3, with D perhaps TRBD2 (6 bases). V gave up 4 bases and J gave up 2 bases, with 10 bases separating them. There are 13 residues in the CDR3. CDR1 and CDR2 from the germline V gene are SQVTM and ANQGSEA. The CDR3 sequence: CSVAGRLTDTQYF. CDR3 DNA sequence: TGCAGCGTTGCAGGGAGGCTCACAGATACGCAGTATTTT.

V gene TRBV28 combines with J gene TRBJ2-3; 9 bases fit TRBD2. The length of the CDR3 is 17 residues. V gave up 3 bases and J gave up 5 bases; unmatched junction bases: 12. Germline V gives CDR1 MDHEN, CDR2 SYDVKM. For the CDR3, the DNA is TGTGCCAGCAGTTTTCGGGCGGGAGGGCCAGGGGAAGATACGCAGTATTTT. It is translated as CASSFRAGGPGEDTQYF.

This clone has a handful of counts. V usage is TRBV10-3 and J usage is TRBJ1-1, with D unclear. Trimming took 3 bases from V and 1 from J, leaving 3 bases between them. The germline V gene encodes CDR1 ENHRY and CDR2 SYGVKD. This CDR3 contains 12 residues. The CDR3 protein is CAISDGNTEAFF. CDR3 DNA: TGTGCCATCAGTGATGGGAACACTGAAGCTTTCTTT.

V and J are TRBV7-2 and TRBJ1-1; D unclear. V shed 0 bases and J shed 6 bases, with 14 bases lying between them. The CDR3 has 15 residues. CDR1 is SGHTA, CDR2 FQGNSA, per germline. CDR3 nucleotides: TGTGCCAGCAGCTTAGCGCCCGCGGCGGGCCCTGAAGCTTTCTTT. It encodes CASSLAPAAGPEAFF.

The V gene is TRBV28, the J gene TRBJ1-1; TRBD1 matches at 7 bases. The trim removed 3 bases at V and 2 bases at J, leaving 3 bases unmatched. Germline V lookup: CDR1 MDHEN, CDR2 SYDVKM. The CDR3 sequence is 14 residues long. The DNA of the CDR3 is TGTGCCAGCAGTTTTAGGGGGCTTAACACTGAAGCTTTCTTT. It translates to CASSFRGLNTEAFF.

This clone came up once. This chain joins TRBV6-5 and TRBJ1-4; D is possibly TRBD1 (5 bases). Germline lookup yields CDR1 MNHEY and CDR2 SVGAGI. The CDR3 is made up of 15 amino acids. Trimming took off 5 bases at V and 7 bases at J, with 17 bases between the two ends. The chain's CDR3 is CASSLGRSGGEKLFF. DNA of the CDR3: TGTGCCAGCAGTCTGGGACGCTCGGGCGGTGAAAAACTGTTTTTT.

This chain joins TRBV28 and TRBJ2-3; TRBD2 matches 8 bases. J lost 6 bases, V lost 8 bases, and 19 bases had no gene match. The CDR3 extends over 17 amino acids. Germline CDR1 is MDHEN and CDR2 is SYDVKM. CDR3 sequence: CASPLFVREVPWDTQYF. The CDR3 region has the DNA TGTGCCAGCCCCCTCTTTGTGCGGGAGGTCCCTTGGGATACGCAGTATTTT.

The chain is built from TRBV19 and TRBJ1-5, with D perhaps matching TRBD1 (5 bases). V lost 2 bases and J 2 bases, leaving 10 bases between the germline ends. The V gene's germline CDR1 is LNHDA and CDR2 SQIVND (reference sequence). CDR3 length: 15 amino acids. CDR3 sequence: CASSISREGNQPQHF. In nucleotides, the CDR3 is TGTGCCAGTAGTATATCCAGGGAAGGCAATCAGCCCCAGCATTTT.

A single count supports this clone. This rearrangement joins TRBV9 to TRBJ1-2; 7 bases are a match to TRBD1. Looked up from germline, CDR1 is SGDLS and CDR2 is YYNGEE. The V gene end was trimmed by 0 bases and the J gene end by 7 bases; junction bases not matched to a gene: 3. CDR3 length equals 13 residues. The CDR3 loop is CASSVVAGGGYTF. CDR3 in DNA: TGTGCCAGCAGCGTAGTGGCAGGGGGTGGCTACACCTTC.

For this clone: The junction shows a germline mismatch at one end, possibly a read error. V and J are TRBV27 and TRBJ1-2, with a possible D match to TRBD1 (5 bases). Germline values: CDR1 MNHEY, CDR2 SMNVEV (reference sequence). The CDR3 contains 13 residues. The CDR3 DNA sequence: TGTGCCAGCAGTTTATCTACGGGATACAGGCCCCACTTC. Translated, it gives CASSLSTGYRPHF.

This clone has a single count. This rearrangement joins TRBV5-4 to TRBJ2-2, with 8 nucleotides matching TRBD1. CDR1 is SGHNT and CDR2 is YYREEE in the germline V gene (reference sequence). This CDR3 has 16 residues. The V gene end was trimmed by 1 base and the J gene end by 2 bases; junction bases not matched to a gene: 4. This CDR3 is CASSLRSGGNTGELFF. CDR3 DNA: TGTGCCAGCAGCTTGAGGTCAGGGGGCAACACCGGGGAGCTGTTTTTT.

The chain is built from TRBV27 and TRBJ1-1; 7 bases agree with TRBD1. Looked up from germline, CDR1 is MNHEY and CDR2 is SMNVEV (reference sequence). This CDR3 region has 13 residues. J was trimmed by 4 bases and V by 5 bases; bases with no gene match: 4. CDR3 coding DNA: TGTGCCAGCAGTATGACAGGGCGCACTGAAGCTTTCTTT. This codes for CASSMTGRTEAFF.

The V and J genes are TRBV11-1 and TRBJ2-5; 11 bases are shared with TRBD2. After removal of 3 bases from V and 3 bases from J, the junction contained 0 bases not matched to a gene. The CDR3 loop spans 14 amino acids. The germline gives CDR1 SGHAT, CDR2 FQDESV (reference sequence). The CDR3 DNA follows: TGTGCCAGCAGCTTGGGACTAGCGGAAGAGACCCAGTACTTC. Translating it yields CASSLGLAEETQYF.

This rearrangement joins TRBV2 to TRBJ1-2; TRBD1 might be the D (6 bases). Germline lookup yields CDR1 SNHLY and CDR2 FYNNEI. CDR3 size: 14 residues. V shed 2 bases and J shed 4 bases, with 11 bases lying between them. The CDR3, as DNA: TGTGCCAGCAGTGAACAGGGGCCGAGCTATGGCTACACCTTC. Protein product: CASSEQGPSYGYTF.

The rearrangement uses TRBV19 and TRBJ2-7, with unresolved D. CDR3 length: 17 amino acids. Germline-derived CDR1 and CDR2 are LNHDA and SQIVND (reference sequence). V was cut by 3 bases and J by 7 bases, with 25 bases left in between. CDR3 nucleotides: TGTGCCAGTAGTATCCCCTCCCTCCGAGAAACCCGCAGGGAGCAGTACTTC. This sequence encodes CASSIPSLRETRREQYF.

The V and J genes are TRBV7-8 and TRBJ2-1, with D hard to call. The germline V and J ends were trimmed by 2 bases and 0 bases, with 11 bases remaining between them. The V gene's germline CDR1 is SGHVS and CDR2 FQNEAQ. CDR3 size: 16 residues. CDR3 in DNA: TGTGCCAGCAGCTTATTTACAGCCGGCTCCTACAATGAGCAGTTCTTC. It is translated as CASSLFTAGSYNEQFF.

V usage is TRBV4-3 and J usage is TRBJ2-7; D is possibly TRBD2 (5 bases). V dropped 1 base and J dropped 0 bases, with 7 bases sitting between them. CDR3 length: 14 amino acids. Germline assignment: CDR1 LGHNA and CDR2 YSLEER. The CDR3, as DNA: TGCGCCAGCAGCCAAGTAGCGTACTCCTACGAGCAGTACTTC. Translation gives CASSQVAYSYEQYF.

The genes are TRBV4-3 and TRBJ2-7; 11 positions agree with TRBD2. This CDR3 is 16 amino acids long. The trim removed 0 bases at V and 4 bases at J, leaving 5 bases unmatched. The germline gives CDR1 LGHNA, CDR2 YSLEER. The CDR3: CASSQDHRLAGYEQYF. CDR3 DNA: TGCGCCAGCAGCCAAGATCATAGACTAGCGGGGTACGAGCAGTACTTC.

The chain carries TRBV30 and TRBJ2-1, with D possibly TRBD2 on 6 matching bases. The CDR3 consists of 13 residues. Germline CDR1 reads GTSNPN; CDR2 reads SVGIG (reference sequence). Trimming took 2 bases from V and 9 from J, leaving 14 bases between them. The CDR3 DNA reads TGTGCCTGGAGTCCCGGGACTGGGGTTGAGCAGTTCTTC. Protein product: CAWSPGTGVEQFF. Drawing the rest from reference TRBV30 and TRBJ2-1, the complete variable domain is SQTIHQWPATLVQPVGSPLSLECTVEGTSNPNLYWYRQAAGRGLQLLFYSVGIGQISSEVPQNLSASRPQDRQFILSSKKLLLSDSGFYLCAWSPGTGVEQFFGPGTRLTVL.

The chain uses TRBV27 and TRBJ2-7; D gene unclear. V was cut by 3 bases and J by 1 base, with 10 bases left in between. The germline CDR1 and CDR2 sequences are MNHEY and SMNVEV (reference sequence). CDR3 length: 14 residues. The CDR3 is CASSFRQESYEQYF. The CDR3 DNA reads TGTGCCAGCAGTTTCCGGCAGGAGTCCTACGAGCAGTACTTC.

The chain links TRBV28 to TRBJ1-5, with D tentatively TRBD1 (5 bases). The CDR3 extends over 14 amino acids. In germline, CDR1 is MDHEN, CDR2 SYDVKM. V lost 1 base to trimming and J lost 4 bases, with 8 bases between them. DNA of the CDR3: TGTGCCAGCAGTTTATACAGGCAGAATCAGCCCCAGCATTTT. It translates to CASSLYRQNQPQHF.

The genes are TRBV7-2 and TRBJ2-3; 7 bases are shared with TRBD1. The junction had 14 bases not matched to a gene; V was cut back by 5 bases and J by 6 bases. Germline loops: CDR1 SGHTA, CDR2 FQGNSA. This CDR3 is 16 amino acids long. CDR3 DNA: TGTGCCAGCAGCCCCACCCGTGTAGGGGGCGCGGATACGCAGTATTTT. This gives the protein CASSPTRVGGADTQYF.

The chain has TRBV5-6 and TRBJ2-3; D may match TRBD1 or TRBD2 (5 bases each). The CDR3 is 13 residues long. V was cut by 4 bases and J by 4 bases, with 10 bases left in between. Germline V lookup: CDR1 SGHDT, CDR2 YYEEEE. In DNA form, the CDR3 reads TGTGCCAGCAGCCCCGTGGGGGCAGATACGCAGTATTTT. Translation: CASSPVGADTQYF.

The chain is built from TRBV19 and TRBJ2-5, with TRBD2 as a possible D gene (6 bases). Germline loops: CDR1 LNHDA, CDR2 SQIVND (reference sequence). V was clipped by 5 bases and J by 0 bases, with 25 bases between them. The CDR3 consists of 19 residues. CDR3 amino acids: CASSPLWVGGERYQETQYF. The CDR3 DNA is TGTGCCAGTAGTCCCCTTTGGGTCGGAGGGGAGAGGTACCAAGAGACCCAGTACTTC.

This clone appeared a few times. The V gene is TRBV23-1, the J gene TRBJ2-7; 14 bases align to TRBD2. TRBV23-1 is classed as an ORF, of uncertain function. The CDR3 has 16 amino acids. J gave up 2 bases and V 0 bases, and 0 bases lay outside the gene matches. CDR3 DNA sequence: TGCGCCAGCAGTCAATCGACTAGCGGGAGGGCCTACGAGCAGTACTTC. It codes for CASSQSTSGRAYEQYF.